This entry concerns a single TCR beta chain. This sample is drawn from a study of human T cells and chemical hapten exposure. Time point denoted: pre-sensitization, week 0. As for treatment: therapeutic diphenylcyclopropenone sensitization with weekly scalp DPC. TCRdb called the RACE reads again in MiXCR, with one record for every CDR3 protein. The data hold more than 250,000 distinct CDR3 sequences, with approximately 8.6% observed a single time. The CDR3 is 16 residues long. Germline V gene data show CDR1 as MNHEY and CDR2 as SMNVEV (reference sequence). With V trimmed by 11 bases and J by 12 bases, 23 bases remained unmatched.

The material was whole blood, obtained in connection with sensitization to the hapten diphenylcyclopropenone (DPC). The origin of this receptor is a woman aged 40 to 49 with alopecia areata. Some clones in this sample may be carry-over from other donors' samples. The chain links TRBV27 to TRBJ2-1; 9 bases fit TRBD2. The CDR3 sequence is CAALAGSAGGQMRQFF. The CDR3 coding sequence is TGTGCCGCCCTGGCGGGATCAGCGGGAGGACAAATGAGGCAGTTCTTC.